These 4 T cell receptor beta chains share one sample of origin, sequenced in a study of blood T cell repertoires in COVID-19 (dated by TCRdb to the early 2020s). Receptor libraries were prepared by the immunoSEQ multiplex PCR assay. TCRdb carries this immuneACCESS record with in-frame sequences only. Its versions omit some clonotypes, under half of them owing to an unresolved V gene in the studies checked, with the rest unexplained. The sample table shows over 250,000 clones, and more than 75% are seen once. 2.6% of the sample goes to the ten largest clones. What was sequenced was PBMCs or T cells enriched from blood (not recorded which). These receptors originate from a man between 60 and 75 years old who had recovered from COVID-19.

The chain carries TRBV27 and TRBJ1-5; D unclear. Germline V lookup: CDR1 MNHEY, CDR2 SMNVEV (reference sequence). This CDR3 region has 16 residues. Trimming removed 2 bases at V and 0 bases at J, with 11 bases between. CDR3 region: CASSLQTPSSNQPQHF. CDR3 DNA: TGTGCCAGCAGTTTACAGACACCCTCTAGCAATCAGCCCCAGCATTTT.

The chain uses TRBV20-1 and TRBJ2-1; 7 bases map to TRBD1. V was pared by 5 bases and J by 5 bases, with 0 bases of the junction left unmatched. Germline CDR1 and CDR2: DFQATT and SNEGSKA (reference sequence). This CDR3 comprises 11 residues. This CDR3 is CSADRDNEQFF. CDR3 DNA sequence: TGCAGTGCTGACAGGGACAATGAGCAGTTCTTC.

This clone was picked up a small number of times. The chain is built from TRBV9 and TRBJ1-2; D call uncertain. Trimming pared 5 bases from V and 0 bases from J, leaving 8 bases between. Germline-derived CDR1 and CDR2 are SGDLS and YYNGEE. The CDR3 length is 13 residues. The CDR3: CASSGEANYGYTF. The CDR3 region has the DNA TGTGCCAGCAGTGGTGAGGCTAACTATGGCTACACCTTC.

This sequence joins TRBV6-5 and TRBJ1-2, with a weak D call TRBD1 (5 bases). This CDR3 has 14 residues. Between the trimmed V and J ends, which lost 0 bases and 0 bases, there was a span of 5 bases. Germline V lookup: CDR1 MNHEY, CDR2 SVGAGI. The CDR3 loop is CASSYSQANYGYTF. DNA for the CDR3: TGTGCCAGCAGTTACTCACAGGCTAACTATGGCTACACCTTC.